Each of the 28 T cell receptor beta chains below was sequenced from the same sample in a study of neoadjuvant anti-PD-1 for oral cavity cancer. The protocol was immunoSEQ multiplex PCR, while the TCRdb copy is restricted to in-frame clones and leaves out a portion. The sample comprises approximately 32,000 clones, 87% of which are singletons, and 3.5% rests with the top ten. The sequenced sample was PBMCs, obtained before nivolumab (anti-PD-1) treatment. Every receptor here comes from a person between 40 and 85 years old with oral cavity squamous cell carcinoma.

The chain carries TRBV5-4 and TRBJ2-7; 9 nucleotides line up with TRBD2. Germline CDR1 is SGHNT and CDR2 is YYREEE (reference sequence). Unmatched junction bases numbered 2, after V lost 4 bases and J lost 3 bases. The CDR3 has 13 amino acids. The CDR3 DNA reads TGTGCCAGCAGCCGTAGCGGGGGCTACGAGCAGTACTTC. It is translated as CASSRSGGYEQYF. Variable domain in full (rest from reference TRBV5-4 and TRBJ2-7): ETGVTQSPTHLIKTRGQQVTLRCSSQSGHNTVSWYQQALGQGPQFIFQYYREEENGRGNFPPRFSGLQFPNYSSELNVNALELDDSALYLCASSRSGGYEQYFGPGTRLTVT.

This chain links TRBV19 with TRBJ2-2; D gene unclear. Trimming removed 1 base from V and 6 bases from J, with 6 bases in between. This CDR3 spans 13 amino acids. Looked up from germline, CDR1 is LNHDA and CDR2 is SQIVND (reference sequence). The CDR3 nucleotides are TGTGCCAGTAGTATAGGGTTGGCCGGGGAGCTGTTTTTT. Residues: CASSIGLAGELFF.

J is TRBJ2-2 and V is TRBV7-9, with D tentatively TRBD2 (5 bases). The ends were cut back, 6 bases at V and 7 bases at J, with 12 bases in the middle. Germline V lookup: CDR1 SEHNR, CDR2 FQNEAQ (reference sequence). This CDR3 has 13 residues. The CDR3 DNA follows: TGTGCCAGCAGATCGGACTCCTACGGGGAGCTGTTTTTT. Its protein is CASRSDSYGELFF.

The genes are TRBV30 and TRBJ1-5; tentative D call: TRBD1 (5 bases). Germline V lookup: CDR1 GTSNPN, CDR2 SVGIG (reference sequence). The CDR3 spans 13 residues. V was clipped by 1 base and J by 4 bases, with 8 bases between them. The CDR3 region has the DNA TGTGCCTGGAGTGGGGGCAGGAATCAGCCCCAGCATTTT. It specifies CAWSGGRNQPQHF.

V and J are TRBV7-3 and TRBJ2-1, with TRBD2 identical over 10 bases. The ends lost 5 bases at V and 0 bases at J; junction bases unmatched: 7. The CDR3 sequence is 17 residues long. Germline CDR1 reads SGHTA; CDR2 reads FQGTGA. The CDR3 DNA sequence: TGTGCCAGCAGCGAGACGGGACTAGCGCTCTCCTACAATGAGCAGTTCTTC. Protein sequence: CASSETGLALSYNEQFF.

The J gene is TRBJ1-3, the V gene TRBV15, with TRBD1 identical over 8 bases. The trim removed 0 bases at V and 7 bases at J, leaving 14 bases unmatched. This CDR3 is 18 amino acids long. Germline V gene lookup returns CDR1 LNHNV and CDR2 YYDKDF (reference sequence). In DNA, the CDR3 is TGTGCCACCAGCAGAGATTTAGGACAGGGCGGCCGGGCGAACACCATATATTTT. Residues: CATSRDLGQGGRANTIYF.

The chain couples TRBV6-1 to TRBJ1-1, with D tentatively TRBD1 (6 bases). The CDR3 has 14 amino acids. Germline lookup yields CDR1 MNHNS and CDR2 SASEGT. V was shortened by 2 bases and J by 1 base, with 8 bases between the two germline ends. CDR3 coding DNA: TGTGCCAGCAGTGAACGCAGGGGGAACACTGAAGCTTTCTTT. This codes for CASSERRGNTEAFF.

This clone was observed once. The CDR3 protein is CASSLSGGWNTEAFF. The CDR3 DNA reads as TGCGCCAGCAGCTTGTCTGGGGGTTGGAACACTGAAGCTTTCTTT. The V gene is TRBV5-1, the J gene TRBJ1-1; D perhaps matches TRBD1 (5 bases). Germline assignment: CDR1 SGHRS and CDR2 YFSETQ. CDR3 length: 15 residues. Trimming shortened V by 1 base and J by 1 base, and 11 bases separated the two germline ends. Based on the CDR3 plus reference TRBV5-1 and TRBJ1-1, the full variable domain is KAGVTQTPRYLIKTRGQQVTLSCSPISGHRSVSWYQQTPGQGLQFLFEYFSETQRNKGNFPGRFSGRQFSNSRSEMNVSTLELGDSALYLCASSLSGGWNTEAFFGQGTRLTVV.

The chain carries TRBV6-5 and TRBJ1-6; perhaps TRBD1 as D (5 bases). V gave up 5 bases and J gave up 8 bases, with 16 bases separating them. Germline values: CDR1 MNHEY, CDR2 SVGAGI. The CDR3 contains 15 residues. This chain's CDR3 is CASSLAPTAYSPLHF. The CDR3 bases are TGTGCCAGCAGTCTTGCCCCGACAGCTTATTCACCCCTCCACTTT.

The CDR3 sequence: CASSLGTGVKLFF. DNA for the CDR3: TGTGCCAGCAGTTTGGGGACGGGGGTTAAACTGTTTTTT. J is TRBJ1-4 and V is TRBV28, with D tentatively TRBD1 (5 bases). Germline V gene lookup returns CDR1 MDHEN and CDR2 SYDVKM. V was clipped by 3 bases and J by 11 bases, with 13 bases between them. CDR3 size: 13 residues.

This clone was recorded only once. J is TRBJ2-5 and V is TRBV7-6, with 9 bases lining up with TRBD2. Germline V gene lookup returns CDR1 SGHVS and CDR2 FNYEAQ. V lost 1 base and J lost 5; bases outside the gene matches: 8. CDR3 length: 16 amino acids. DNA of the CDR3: TGTGCCAGCAGCTTAGGGGCGGGGGGGCCGCTGGAGACCCAGTACTTC. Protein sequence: CASSLGAGGPLETQYF.

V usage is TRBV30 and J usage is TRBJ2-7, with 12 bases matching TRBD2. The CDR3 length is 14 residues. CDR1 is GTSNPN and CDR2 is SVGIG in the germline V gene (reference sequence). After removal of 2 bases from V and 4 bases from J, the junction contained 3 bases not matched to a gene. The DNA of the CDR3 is TGTGCCTGGAGTCGACTAGCGGGGGTTTACGAGCAGTACTTC. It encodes CAWSRLAGVYEQYF.

CDR3 DNA sequence: TGTGCCAGTAGTATGGAGAACTGGAATGAGCAGTTCTTC. Its translation: CASSMENWNEQFF. The V gene is TRBV19, the J gene TRBJ2-1; D is unresolved. Germline V gene lookup returns CDR1 LNHDA and CDR2 SQIVND (reference sequence). The length of the CDR3 is 13 residues. Between the trimmed V and J ends, which lost 3 bases and 7 bases, there was a span of 10 bases.

The CDR3 sequence is CASSPYSTGGYEQFF. The CDR3 nucleotides are TGTGCCAGCAGCCCCTATTCGACAGGGGGGTATGAGCAGTTCTTC. The V and J genes are TRBV5-5 and TRBJ2-1, with 9 bases that match TRBD1. After removal of 4 bases from V and 8 bases from J, the junction contained 10 bases not matched to a gene. From germline, CDR1 is SGHKS and CDR2 YYEKEE (reference sequence). The length of the CDR3 is 15 residues.

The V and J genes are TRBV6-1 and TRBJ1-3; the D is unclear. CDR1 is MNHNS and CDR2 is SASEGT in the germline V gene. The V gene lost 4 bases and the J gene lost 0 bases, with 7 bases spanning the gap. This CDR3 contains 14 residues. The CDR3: CASSGRSSGNTIYF. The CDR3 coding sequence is TGTGCCAGCAGTGGAAGAAGCTCTGGAAACACCATATATTTT.

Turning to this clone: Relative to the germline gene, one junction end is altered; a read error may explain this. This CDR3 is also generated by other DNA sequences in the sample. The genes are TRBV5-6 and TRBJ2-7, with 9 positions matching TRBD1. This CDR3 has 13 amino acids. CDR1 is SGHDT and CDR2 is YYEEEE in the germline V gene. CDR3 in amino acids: CASRTGGRYEQYF. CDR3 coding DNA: TGTGCCAGCAGAACAGGGGGCAGGTACGAGCAGTACTTT.

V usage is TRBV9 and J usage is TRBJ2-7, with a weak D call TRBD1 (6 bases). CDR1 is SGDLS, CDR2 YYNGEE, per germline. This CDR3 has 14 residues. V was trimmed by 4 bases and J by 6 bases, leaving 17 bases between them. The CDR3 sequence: CASSPSVQGSEQYF. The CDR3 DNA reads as TGTGCCAGCAGCCCTAGTGTCCAGGGGTCCGAGCAGTACTTC.

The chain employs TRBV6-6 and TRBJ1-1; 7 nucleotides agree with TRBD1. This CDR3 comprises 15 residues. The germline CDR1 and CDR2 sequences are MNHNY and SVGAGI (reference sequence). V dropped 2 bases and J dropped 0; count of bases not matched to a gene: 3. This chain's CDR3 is CASSYRQGMNTEAFF. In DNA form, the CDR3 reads TGTGCCAGCAGTTACCGACAGGGCATGAACACTGAAGCTTTCTTT.

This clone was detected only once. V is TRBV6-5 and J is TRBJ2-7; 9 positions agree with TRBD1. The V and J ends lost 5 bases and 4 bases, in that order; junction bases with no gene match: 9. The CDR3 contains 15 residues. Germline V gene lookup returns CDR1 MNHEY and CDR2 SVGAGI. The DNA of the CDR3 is TGTGCCAGCAGTCTGTCCGGGACAGGGAATTACGAGCAGTACTTC. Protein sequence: CASSLSGTGNYEQYF.

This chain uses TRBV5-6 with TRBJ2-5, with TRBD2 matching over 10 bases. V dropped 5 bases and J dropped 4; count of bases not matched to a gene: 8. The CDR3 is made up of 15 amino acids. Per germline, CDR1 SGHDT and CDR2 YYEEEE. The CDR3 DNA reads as TGTGCCAGCAGTTTTTTGGCTAGCGGGGGAGAGACCCAGTACTTC. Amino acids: CASSFLASGGETQYF.

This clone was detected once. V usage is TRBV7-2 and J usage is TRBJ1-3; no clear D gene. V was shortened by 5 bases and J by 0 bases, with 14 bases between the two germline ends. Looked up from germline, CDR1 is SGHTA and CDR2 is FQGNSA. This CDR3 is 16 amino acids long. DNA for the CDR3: TGTGCCAGCAGCCTACCTCCGACGGACTCTGGAAACACCATATATTTT. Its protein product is CASSLPPTDSGNTIYF. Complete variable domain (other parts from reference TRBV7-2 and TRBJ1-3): GAGVSQSPSNKVTEKGKDVELRCDPISGHTALYWYRQSLGQGLEFLIYFQGNSAPDKSGLPSDRFSAERTGGSVSTLTIQRTQQEDSAVYLCASSLPPTDSGNTIYFGEGSWLTVV.

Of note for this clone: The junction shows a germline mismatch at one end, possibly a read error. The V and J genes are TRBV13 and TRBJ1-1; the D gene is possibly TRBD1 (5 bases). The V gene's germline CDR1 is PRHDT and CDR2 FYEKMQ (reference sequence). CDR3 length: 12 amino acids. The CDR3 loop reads CASSHRTADAFF. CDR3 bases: TGTGCCAGCAGCCACAGGACCGCTGACGCTTTCTTT.

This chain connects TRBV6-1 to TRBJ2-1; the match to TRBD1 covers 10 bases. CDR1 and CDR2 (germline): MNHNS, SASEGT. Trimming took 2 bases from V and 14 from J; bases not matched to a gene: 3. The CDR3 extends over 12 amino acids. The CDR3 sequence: CASSEFGTGEFF. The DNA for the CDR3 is TGTGCCAGCAGTGAATTTGGGACAGGGGAGTTCTTC.

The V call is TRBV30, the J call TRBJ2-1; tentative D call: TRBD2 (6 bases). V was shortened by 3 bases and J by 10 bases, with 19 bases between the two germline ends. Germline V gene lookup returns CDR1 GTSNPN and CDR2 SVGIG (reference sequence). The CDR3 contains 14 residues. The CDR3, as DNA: TGTGCCTGGAGCTACGGGACTGCAAAGGGCGAGCAGTTCTTC. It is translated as CAWSYGTAKGEQFF.

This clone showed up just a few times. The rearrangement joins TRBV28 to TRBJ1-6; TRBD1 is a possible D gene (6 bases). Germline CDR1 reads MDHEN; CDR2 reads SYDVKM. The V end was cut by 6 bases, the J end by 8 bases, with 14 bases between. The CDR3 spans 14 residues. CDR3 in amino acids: CASRVPGQYSPLHF. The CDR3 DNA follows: TGTGCCAGCAGAGTCCCGGGACAATATTCACCCCTCCACTTT.

CDR3 DNA: TGTGCCAGCAGCTCACGGCCCGGACAGGTCAGGAACACTGAAGCTTTCTTT. This sequence encodes CASSSRPGQVRNTEAFF. The J gene is TRBJ1-1, the V gene TRBV7-6, with 7 nucleotides matching TRBD1. This CDR3 comprises 17 residues. Trimming at V came to 4 bases and at J to 1 base, leaving 12 bases not matched to a gene. From germline, CDR1 is SGHVS and CDR2 FNYEAQ.

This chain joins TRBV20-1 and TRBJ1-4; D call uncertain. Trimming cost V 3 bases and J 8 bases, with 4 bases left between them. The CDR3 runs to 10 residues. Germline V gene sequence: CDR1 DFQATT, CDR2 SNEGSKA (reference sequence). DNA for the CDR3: TGCAGTGCTAGGGGGGAAAAACTGTTTTTT. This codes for CSARGEKLFF.

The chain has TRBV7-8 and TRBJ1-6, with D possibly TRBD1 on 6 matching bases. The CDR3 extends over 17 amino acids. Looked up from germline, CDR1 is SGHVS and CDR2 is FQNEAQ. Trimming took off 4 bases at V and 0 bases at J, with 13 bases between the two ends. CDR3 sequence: CASSYEQGSSYNSPLHF. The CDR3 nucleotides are TGTGCCAGCAGCTACGAACAGGGTAGCTCCTATAATTCACCCCTCCACTTT.